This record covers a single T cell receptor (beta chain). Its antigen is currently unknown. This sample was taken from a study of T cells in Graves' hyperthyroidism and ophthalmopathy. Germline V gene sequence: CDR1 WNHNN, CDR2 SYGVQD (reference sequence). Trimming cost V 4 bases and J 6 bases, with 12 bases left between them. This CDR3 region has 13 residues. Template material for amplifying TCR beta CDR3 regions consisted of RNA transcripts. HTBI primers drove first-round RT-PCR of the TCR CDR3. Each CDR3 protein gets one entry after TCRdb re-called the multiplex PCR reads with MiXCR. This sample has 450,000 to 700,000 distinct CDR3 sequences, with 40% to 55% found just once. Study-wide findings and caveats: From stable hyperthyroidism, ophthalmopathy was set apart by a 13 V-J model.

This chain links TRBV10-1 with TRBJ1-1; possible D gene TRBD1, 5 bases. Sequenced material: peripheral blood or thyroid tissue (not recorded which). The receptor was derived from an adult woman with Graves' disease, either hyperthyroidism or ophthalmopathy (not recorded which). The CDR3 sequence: CASSGGGMAEAFF. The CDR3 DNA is TGCGCCAGCAGTGGGGGGGGTATGGCTGAAGCTTTCTTT.